This T cell receptor beta chain was identified in a study of OX40 agonist ivuxolimab in advanced cancers. TCRdb's table, derived via immunoSEQ multiplex PCR, lists solely in-frame clones and lacks some. The data contain 95,000 to 100,000 clones, roughly 91% of them seen just once; the ten biggest clones take up around 1.5%. In germline, CDR1 is SNHLY, CDR2 FYNNEI. Trimming stripped 2 bases from V and 7 bases from J, with 6 bases between. The CDR3 has 13 amino acids. This chain connects TRBV2 to TRBJ1-6; no reliable D call. The sample was CD4+ or CD8+ T cells sorted from blood, taken in a trial of the OX40 agonist ivuxolimab. The clonotype comes from an adult with an advanced solid tumor such as melanoma, head and neck, liver or kidney cancer. CDR3 sequence: CASSEMINSPLHF. The CDR3 nucleotides are TGTGCCAGCAGTGAAATGATCAATTCACCCCTCCACTTT.